The 16 T cell receptor beta chains presented below share a single source sample, sequenced in a study of CD8+ T cells in alopecia areata. RNA was isolated and reverse transcribed to cDNA, the sequencing template. Here immunoSEQ multiplex PCR was the method, and the copy in TCRdb shows in-frame clones only, minus some. The sample records about 64,000 clones, more than 45% being singletons. Sample treatment: oral pan-JAK inhibitor, 5-10 mg twice daily. The source material was CD8+ T cells sorted from blood, sampled around week 37, from a patient treated with tofacitinib. The source of these receptors is a human donor with alopecia areata.

V gene TRBV7-9 combines with J gene TRBJ2-4; 13 bases fit TRBD2. CDR1 and CDR2 (germline): SEHNR, FQNEAQ (reference sequence). V was clipped by 1 base and J by 15 bases; unmatched bases: 3. This CDR3 contains 13 residues. Here the CDR3 reads CASSLGTSGRSYF. For the CDR3, the DNA is TGTGCCAGCAGCTTAGGGACTAGCGGGAGATCGTACTTC.

In DNA form, the CDR3 reads TGTGCCAGCAGCTTATCAGGGTCAGAGACCCAGTACTTC. Translating gives CASSLSGSETQYF. J is TRBJ2-5 and V is TRBV7-6; D is possibly TRBD1 (5 bases). This CDR3 is 13 amino acids long. Between the trimmed V and J ends, which lost 2 bases and 4 bases, there was a span of 8 bases. Germline-derived CDR1 and CDR2 are SGHVS and FNYEAQ.

This sequence joins TRBV7-9 and TRBJ1-4; tentatively, D is TRBD1 (6 bases). The V gene lost 5 bases and the J gene lost 6 bases, with 13 bases spanning the gap. The CDR3 is 14 residues long. Germline CDR1 and CDR2: SEHNR and FQNEAQ (reference sequence). The CDR3 spells CASSPPRGDEKLFF. Here the CDR3 DNA reads TGTGCCAGCAGCCCCCCTAGGGGGGATGAAAAACTGTTTTTT.

V is TRBV4-1 and J is TRBJ1-1, with 10 bases identical to TRBD1. The CDR3 loop spans 16 amino acids. The J segment lost 0 bases and the V segment lost 2 bases, leaving 3 bases of the junction unmatched. Germline CDR1 and CDR2: MGHRA and YSYEKL. The CDR3 DNA sequence: TGCGCCAGCAGCCAAAGGGGACAGGGGATGAACACTGAAGCTTTCTTT. It is translated as CASSQRGQGMNTEAFF.

J is TRBJ2-7 and V is TRBV30; no reliable D call. V shed 4 bases and J shed 0 bases, with 13 bases lying between them. From germline, CDR1 is GTSNPN and CDR2 SVGIG (reference sequence). The CDR3 loop spans 14 amino acids. CDR3 DNA: TGTGCCTGGATATCATTGGGGTTCTCCTACGAGCAGTACTTC. It codes for CAWISLGFSYEQYF.

This clone appeared a few times. This chain links TRBV29-1 with TRBJ2-5; TRBD2 matches 7 bases. The CDR3 contains 11 residues. Trimming took 6 bases from V and 7 from J; bases not matched to a gene: 5. CDR1 is SQVTM and CDR2 is ANQGSEA in the germline V gene. In nucleotides, the CDR3 is TGCAGCGTGAGGGAGCGGGGGACCCAGTACTTC. It encodes CSVRERGTQYF.

The V and J genes are TRBV29-1 and TRBJ1-1; the D is unclear. V lost 4 bases and J 5 bases, leaving 14 bases between the germline ends. The CDR3 is 13 amino acids. The V gene's germline CDR1 is SQVTM and CDR2 ANQGSEA. CDR3 sequence reads: CSVAGERVTEAFF. The CDR3 DNA is TGCAGCGTTGCCGGGGAGCGGGTAACTGAAGCTTTCTTT.

The V call is TRBV30, the J call TRBJ1-1, with TRBD1 as a possible D gene (5 bases). This CDR3 is 11 amino acids long. CDR1 is GTSNPN, CDR2 SVGIG, per germline (reference sequence). The V end was cut by 2 bases, the J end by 8 bases, with 9 bases between. The CDR3 loop reads CAWSSGVEAFF. The CDR3 DNA sequence: TGTGCCTGGAGTTCGGGGGTCGAAGCTTTCTTT. Full variable domain (outside the CDR3, taken from reference TRBV30 and TRBJ1-1): SQTIHQWPATLVQPVGSPLSLECTVEGTSNPNLYWYRQAAGRGLQLLFYSVGIGQISSEVPQNLSASRPQDRQFILSSKKLLLSDSGFYLCAWSSGVEAFFGQGTRLTVV.

The chain joins TRBV2 to TRBJ2-5, with 12 bases matching TRBD2. Germline V gene data show CDR1 as SNHLY and CDR2 as FYNNEI. This CDR3 region has 15 residues. With 4 bases clipped from V and 6 bases from J, the junction kept 6 bases outside the gene matches. The CDR3: CASSATSGSLQTQYF. The CDR3 bases are TGTGCCAGCAGTGCGACTAGCGGGAGCCTACAGACCCAGTACTTC. The full variable domain, completed using reference TRBV2 and TRBJ2-5, is EPEVTQTPSHQVTQMGQEVILRCVPISNHLYFYWYRQILGQKVEFLVSFYNNEISEKSEIFDDQFSVERPDGSNFTLKIRSTKLEDSAMYFCASSATSGSLQTQYFGPGTRLLVL.

The V and J genes are TRBV15 and TRBJ2-7, with 10 bases fitting TRBD1. The CDR3 has 15 residues. Germline loops: CDR1 LNHNV, CDR2 YYDKDF (reference sequence). J gave up 2 bases and V 2 bases, and 3 bases lay outside the gene matches. CDR3 protein: CATSRPGTGAYEQYF. CDR3 bases: TGTGCCACCAGCAGACCGGGGACAGGGGCCTACGAGCAGTACTTC.

The CDR3 bases are TGCAGCGTTGAGGGCTGGGGGGGGAAAAGCTCCTACGAGCAGTACTTC. This encodes CSVEGWGGKSSYEQYF. V usage is TRBV29-1 and J usage is TRBJ2-7; the match to TRBD2 covers 7 bases. Germline CDR1 and CDR2: SQVTM and ANQGSEA. With 3 bases clipped from V and 0 bases from J, the junction kept 11 bases outside the gene matches. This CDR3 is 16 amino acids long.

The gene calls are TRBV29-1 and TRBJ1-1; D remains unclear. From germline, CDR1 is SQVTM and CDR2 ANQGSEA. The CDR3 length is 13 residues. V gave up 7 bases and J gave up 4 bases, with 16 bases separating them. CDR3 amino acids: CSACGEGITEAFF. The CDR3 coding sequence is TGCAGCGCCTGTGGCGAAGGGATCACTGAAGCTTTCTTT. Based on the CDR3 plus reference TRBV29-1 and TRBJ1-1, the full variable domain is SAVISQKPSRDICQRGTSLTIQCQVDSQVTMMFWYRQQPGQSLTLIATANQGSEATYESGFVIDKFPISRPNLTFSTLTVSNMSPEDSSIYLCSACGEGITEAFFGQGTRLTVV.

Only a few counts were recorded for this clone. The chain joins TRBV29-1 to TRBJ2-1, with 9 bases fitting TRBD2. Losses at the gene ends were 7 bases for V and 5 bases for J; bases not matched to a gene: 9. Germline values: CDR1 SQVTM, CDR2 ANQGSEA. This CDR3 comprises 14 residues. This CDR3 reads CSEGATSGHNEQFF. CDR3 DNA sequence: TGCAGCGAGGGGGCGACTAGCGGCCACAATGAGCAGTTCTTC.

V usage is TRBV25-1 and J usage is TRBJ2-1; D gene ambiguous. The ends were cut back, 4 bases at V and 10 bases at J, with 26 bases in the middle. Germline V gives CDR1 MGHDK, CDR2 SYGVNS. The CDR3 consists of 17 residues. As DNA, the CDR3 is TGTGCCAGCAGTGCTTACCCCGGGCAACCAAATCTCATGGAGCAGTTCTTC. Translation gives CASSAYPGQPNLMEQFF.

V gene TRBV14 combines with J gene TRBJ2-7; possibly TRBD2 for D (6 bases). Germline V CDR1 and CDR2: SGHDN, FVKESK. Trimming stripped 4 bases from V and 2 bases from J, with 12 bases between. This CDR3 has 14 amino acids. CDR3 amino acids: CASSPQRAAYEQYF. CDR3 nucleotides: TGTGCCAGCAGCCCCCAGCGGGCCGCCTACGAGCAGTACTTC.

The J gene is TRBJ1-1, the V gene TRBV6-6; D is uncertain. Germline values: CDR1 MNHNY, CDR2 SVGAGI (reference sequence). The CDR3 runs 11 residues. Trimming left V 6 bases short and J 7 bases short, with 9 bases between. The CDR3 reads CASSPSREAFF. The CDR3 nucleotides are TGTGCCAGCAGCCCTTCCCGTGAAGCTTTCTTT.